This T cell receptor beta chain was sequenced in a study of T cell repertoires in cytomegalovirus infection. Study details: As its CMV epitopes, the study selected recently identified HLA-C-restricted and well-studied HLA-B-restricted targets. An indication of both CMV infection and matching HLA type came from public TCR beta signatures.

Many counts were recorded for this clonotype. Its antigen remains unidentified. TCRdb redid the calling of the reads with MiXCR, one entry per CDR3 protein. The table includes approximately 280,000 distinct CDR3 sequences, 22% detected once. J was trimmed by 2 bases and V by 5 bases; bases with no gene match: 4. CDR1 is SGHTA, CDR2 FQGNSA, per germline. This CDR3 comprises 15 residues. Study-level findings and limits: The study identified carriers of CMV plus the relevant HLA from cumulative public TCR beta family frequency. HLA-C-restricted CMV-specific TCR beta clonotypes prevailed in the ex vivo response.

Material: cultured PBMCs, obtained from culture after CMV antigen stimulation. This clonotype was sampled from a human donor in good health (CMV status not recorded). Some clones in this sample may be carry-over from other donors' samples. This chain uses TRBV7-2 with TRBJ1-3; 9 bases are shared with TRBD1. The CDR3 spells CASSRTGDTGNTIYF. In DNA, the CDR3 is TGTGCCAGCAGCCGGACAGGGGATACTGGAAACACCATATATTTT.